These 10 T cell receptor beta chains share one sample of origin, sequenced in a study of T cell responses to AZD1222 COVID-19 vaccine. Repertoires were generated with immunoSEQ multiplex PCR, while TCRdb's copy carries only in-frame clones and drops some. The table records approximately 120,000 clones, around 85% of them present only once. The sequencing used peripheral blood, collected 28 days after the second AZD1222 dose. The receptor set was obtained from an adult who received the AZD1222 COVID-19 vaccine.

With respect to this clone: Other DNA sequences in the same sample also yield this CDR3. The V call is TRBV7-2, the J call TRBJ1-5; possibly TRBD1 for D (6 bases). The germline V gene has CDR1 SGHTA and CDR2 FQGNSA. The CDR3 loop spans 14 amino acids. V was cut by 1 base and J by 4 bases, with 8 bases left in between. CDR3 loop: CASSLDTGNQPQHF. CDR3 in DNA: TGTGCCAGCAGCTTAGATACAGGGAATCAGCCCCAGCATTTT.

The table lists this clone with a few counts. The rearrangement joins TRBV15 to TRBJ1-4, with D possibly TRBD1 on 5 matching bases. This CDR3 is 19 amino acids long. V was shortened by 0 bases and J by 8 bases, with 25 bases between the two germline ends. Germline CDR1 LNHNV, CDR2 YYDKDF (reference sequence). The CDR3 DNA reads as TGTGCCACCAGCAGAGATGGGGGTCGAGGCGTACTCTTTCGGGAAAAACTGTTTTTT. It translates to CATSRDGGRGVLFREKLFF.

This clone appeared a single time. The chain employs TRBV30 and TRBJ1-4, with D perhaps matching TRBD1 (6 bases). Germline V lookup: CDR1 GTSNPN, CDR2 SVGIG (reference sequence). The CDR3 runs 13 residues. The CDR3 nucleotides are TGTGGATGCGGGGGCACAGCTAATGAAAAACTGTTTTTT. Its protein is CGCGGTANEKLFF.

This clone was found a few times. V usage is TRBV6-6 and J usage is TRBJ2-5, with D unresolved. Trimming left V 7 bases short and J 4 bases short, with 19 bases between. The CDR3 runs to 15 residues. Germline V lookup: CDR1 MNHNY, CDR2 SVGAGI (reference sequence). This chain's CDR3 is CASTKERGDGETQYF. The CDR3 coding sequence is TGTGCCAGCACCAAGGAACGTGGGGATGGAGAGACCCAGTACTTC.

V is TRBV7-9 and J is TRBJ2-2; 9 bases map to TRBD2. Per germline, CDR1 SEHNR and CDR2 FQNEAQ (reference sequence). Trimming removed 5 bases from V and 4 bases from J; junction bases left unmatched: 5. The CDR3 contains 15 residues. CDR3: CASSQRRGGTGELFF. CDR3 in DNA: TGTGCCAGCAGCCAGCGGCGGGGGGGCACCGGGGAGCTGTTTTTT.

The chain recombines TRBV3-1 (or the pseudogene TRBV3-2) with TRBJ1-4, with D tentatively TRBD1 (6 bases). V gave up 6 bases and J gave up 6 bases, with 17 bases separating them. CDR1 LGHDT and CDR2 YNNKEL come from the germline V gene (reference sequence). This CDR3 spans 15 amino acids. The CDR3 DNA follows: TGTGCCAGCAGACACAGACAGGTTGGCGATGAAAAACTGTTTTTT. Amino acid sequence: CASRHRQVGDEKLFF.

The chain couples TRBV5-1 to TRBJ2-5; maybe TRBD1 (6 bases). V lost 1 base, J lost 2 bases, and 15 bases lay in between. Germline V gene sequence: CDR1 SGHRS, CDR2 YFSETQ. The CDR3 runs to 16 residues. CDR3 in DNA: TGCGCCAGCAGCTTGTTCCGGACAGCTAGGCAAGAGACCCAGTACTTC. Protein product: CASSLFRTARQETQYF.

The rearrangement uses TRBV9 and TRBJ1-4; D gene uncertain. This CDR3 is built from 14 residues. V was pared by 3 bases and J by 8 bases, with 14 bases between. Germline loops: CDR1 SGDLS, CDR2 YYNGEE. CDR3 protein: CASSATPGKEKLFF. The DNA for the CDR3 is TGTGCCAGCAGCGCGACCCCGGGCAAGGAAAAACTGTTTTTT.

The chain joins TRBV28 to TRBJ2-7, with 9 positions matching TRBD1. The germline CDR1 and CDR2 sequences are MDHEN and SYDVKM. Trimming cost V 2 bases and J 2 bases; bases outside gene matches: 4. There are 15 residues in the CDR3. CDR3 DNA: TGTGCCAGCAGTTTAGCGGGACAGGGTCCCTACGAGCAGTACTTC. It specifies CASSLAGQGPYEQYF. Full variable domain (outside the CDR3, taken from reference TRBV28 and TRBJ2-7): DVKVTQSSRYLVKRTGEKVFLECVQDMDHENMFWYRQDPGLGLRLIYFSYDVKMKEKGDIPEGYSVSREKKERFSLILESASTNQTSMYLCASSLAGQGPYEQYFGPGTRLTVT.

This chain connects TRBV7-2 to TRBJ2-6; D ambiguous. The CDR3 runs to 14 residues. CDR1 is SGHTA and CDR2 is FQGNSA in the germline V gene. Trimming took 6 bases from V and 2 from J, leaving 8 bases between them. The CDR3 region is CASRGLAGANVLTF. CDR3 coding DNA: TGTGCCAGCAGGGGCTTAGCTGGGGCCAACGTCCTGACTTTC.